This T cell receptor beta chain derives from a study of T-cell reconstitution after alpha-beta-depleted transplantation in children. Unique molecular identifiers were incorporated into the prepared TCRbeta library. One entry per CDR3 protein results from TCRdb running MiXCR on the PCR reads. The table records about 600,000 distinct CDR3 sequences, about 10% of them present only once. CDR3 length equals 14 residues. Germline V gene lookup returns CDR1 MRHNA and CDR2 SNTAGT. V was pared by 4 bases and J by 7 bases, with 14 bases between. A few counts support this clonotype. This chain connects TRBV6-4 to TRBJ2-1; TRBD2 might be the D (6 bases). The sequence came from a human donor who donated a stem cell graft to a child with acute myeloid leukemia. Sequenced material: PBMCs from the stem cell graft donor, taken from the stem cell graft. The chain's CDR3 is CASSARDSGNEQFF. The CDR3 DNA reads as TGTGCCAGCAGTGCCCGGGACTCAGGGAATGAGCAGTTCTTC.